The present TCR beta chain was sequenced within a study of graft-versus-host responses after intestinal transplantation. Across the whole study: Anti-thymocyte globulin was used for induction in all recipients, who then took tacrolimus and steroids for around 3 years.

V trimming: 5 bases; J trimming: 4 bases; junction bases outside the gene matches: 10. The CDR3 totals 17 residues. The germline gives CDR1 LNHNV, CDR2 YYDKDF (reference sequence). Here immunoSEQ multiplex PCR was the method, and the copy in TCRdb shows in-frame clones only, minus some. The sample has tens of thousands of clones, 70% to 90% seen once. Points from the study as a whole: Marrow from the recipient contained GvH clones, some of which had appeared first in ileum or blood.

As for this clone: Its antigen is currently unknown.

J is TRBJ2-2 and V is TRBV15, with 10 bases fitting TRBD2. The input for sequencing was unstimulated CD8+ T cells sorted from spleen or lymph node cells, taken before intestinal transplant. The receptor's source is a human donor who received an intestinal transplant. The CDR3, as DNA: TGTGCCACCAGCGCCAATTCAGCGGGAGGGATCACCGGGGAGCTGTTTTTT. Protein: CATSANSAGGITGELFF.